These 9 T cell receptor beta chains share one sample of origin, sequenced in a study of blood T cell repertoires in COVID-19. Sequenced by immunoSEQ multiplex PCR; TCRdb stores in-frame clones only, minus some. The sample lists 150,000 to 200,000 clones, approximately 79% seen once, with roughly 13% in the top ten. The source material was peripheral blood. The source is a man aged 45-60 years who had recovered from COVID-19.

In its sample, this clone was seen once. The chain employs TRBV7-2 and TRBJ2-1; 8 positions agree with TRBD2. The V gene end was trimmed by 1 base and the J gene end by 6 bases; junction bases not matched to a gene: 8. The CDR3 is 16 residues long. CDR1 is SGHTA, CDR2 FQGNSA, per germline. The CDR3 bases are TGTGCCAGCAGCTTAGGGCGGGCTAGCGGGCGCAATGAGCAGTTCTTC. This gives the protein CASSLGRASGRNEQFF. Full variable domain (remainder filled in from reference TRBV7-2 and TRBJ2-1): GAGVSQSPSNKVTEKGKDVELRCDPISGHTALYWYRQSLGQGLEFLIYFQGNSAPDKSGLPSDRFSAERTGGSVSTLTIQRTQQEDSAVYLCASSLGRASGRNEQFFGPGTRLTVL.

V is TRBV5-1 and J is TRBJ1-1; possible D gene TRBD1, 6 bases. The CDR3 is made up of 14 amino acids. V shed 0 bases and J shed 3 bases, with 9 bases lying between them. Looked up from germline, CDR1 is SGHRS and CDR2 is YFSETQ. CDR3 sequence: CASSLVAGDTEAFF. As DNA, the CDR3 is TGCGCCAGCAGCTTGGTGGCAGGGGACACTGAAGCTTTCTTT. Together with reference TRBV5-1 and TRBJ1-1, the CDR3 gives the full variable domain: KAGVTQTPRYLIKTRGQQVTLSCSPISGHRSVSWYQQTPGQGLQFLFEYFSETQRNKGNFPGRFSGRQFSNSRSEMNVSTLELGDSALYLCASSLVAGDTEAFFGQGTRLTVV.

V is TRBV5-1 and J is TRBJ2-7, with 11 bases fitting TRBD1. The germline CDR1 and CDR2 sequences are SGHRS and YFSETQ. V shed 5 bases, J shed 4 bases, and the junction held 14 bases outside the gene matches. The CDR3 is 17 amino acids. CDR3 bases: TGCGCCAGCAGGTCAAACCTTCCGGGACAGGGGGAATACGAGCAGTACTTC. Its translation: CASRSNLPGQGEYEQYF.

V and J are TRBV3-1 (or the pseudogene TRBV3-2) and TRBJ1-1; D ambiguous. The CDR3 totals 13 residues. V was trimmed by 1 base and J by 5 bases, leaving 8 bases between them. Germline values: CDR1 LGHDT, CDR2 YNNKEL (reference sequence). CDR3 nucleotide sequence: TGTGCCAGCAGCCAAGTTGGTCAGACTGAAGCTTTCTTT. It translates to CASSQVGQTEAFF.

The sample holds a few counts of this clone. In nucleotides, the CDR3 is TGTGCCAGTAGTATGGGGGGAGCGGATGGCTACACCTTC. Encoded protein: CASSMGGADGYTF. This chain joins TRBV19 and TRBJ1-2, with D possibly TRBD1 on 5 matching bases. CDR1 and CDR2 (germline): LNHDA, SQIVND (reference sequence). V was cut by 3 bases and J by 6 bases, with 11 bases left in between. This CDR3 is 13 amino acids long.

The chain joins TRBV7-3 to TRBJ2-2, with 11 positions matching TRBD2. The CDR3 totals 16 residues. V lost 3 bases and J lost 6; bases outside the gene matches: 6. Germline CDR1 and CDR2: SGHTA and FQGTGA. The CDR3 coding sequence is TGTGCCAGCAGCTTGGTTAGCGGGAGGGATTCCGGGGAGCTGTTTTTT. Translation gives CASSLVSGRDSGELFF.

This clone was found many times. The CDR3: CASSLEEHSDTQYF. DNA of the CDR3: TGTGCCAGCAGCTTAGAAGAGCATTCAGATACGCAGTATTTT. This sequence joins TRBV11-1 and TRBJ2-3; no firm D call. The germline V gene encodes CDR1 SGHAT and CDR2 FQDESV (reference sequence). V was cut by 1 base and J by 4 bases, with 9 bases left in between. This CDR3 spans 14 amino acids.

The chain is built from TRBV28 and TRBJ2-7; TRBD1 aligns across 10 bases. CDR1 is MDHEN, CDR2 SYDVKM, per germline. With V trimmed by 5 bases and J by 3 bases, 10 bases remained unmatched. There are 16 residues in the CDR3. The CDR3 loop is CASSRRGQGVGYEQYF. The CDR3 DNA follows: TGTGCCAGCAGTAGACGAGGACAGGGGGTTGGCTACGAGCAGTACTTC.

This clone was recorded only once. The V and J genes are TRBV11-1 and TRBJ2-1; 10 bases map to TRBD2. Germline V gene sequence: CDR1 SGHAT, CDR2 FQDESV (reference sequence). The ends lost 0 bases at V and 10 bases at J; junction bases unmatched: 12. The CDR3 spans 17 residues. CDR3 sequence: CASSLAAQSAGGPEQFF. The CDR3 DNA follows: TGTGCCAGCAGCTTAGCCGCTCAATCAGCGGGAGGGCCGGAGCAGTTCTTC.